The 18 T cell receptor beta chains given below trace back to one sample, sequenced in a study of beta chain features in type 1 diabetes. Investigators reverse transcribed all isolated RNA, so they sequenced expressed TCRB transcripts. Generated by immunoSEQ multiplex PCR, the TCRdb table keeps only in-frame clones and is missing some. The data show 300,000 or so clones, with approximately 13% seen just once and about 0.016% held by the top ten. Antigens of these TCRs are unknown. Study findings and constraints: Type 1 diabetes patients had TCRB CDR3s that were shorter (moderately but significantly so) in all four CD4+ subsets.

The sample was naive CD4+ T cells from blood. These receptors were collected from a woman aged 18-29 years with type 1 diabetes.

This chain connects TRBV21-1 to TRBJ2-1; whether TRBD2, the table's D call, matches the DNA was not checked. TRBV21-1 is labeled a pseudogene. This CDR3 spans 15 amino acids. The chain's CDR3 is CASSASGRDHNEQFF. The CDR3 coding sequence is TGTGCCAGCAGTGCTAGCGGGAGGGACCACAATGAGCAGTTCTTC.

This clone was counted only a few times. V gene TRBV9 combines with J gene TRBJ1-5; 8 nucleotides match TRBD1. The ends lost 4 bases at V and 6 bases at J; junction bases unmatched: 9. Germline-derived CDR1 and CDR2 are SGDLS and YYNGEE. The CDR3 length is 15 residues. The CDR3 loop reads CASSQGQGIGQPQHF. CDR3 sequence (DNA): TGTGCCAGCAGCCAAGGACAGGGAATAGGTCAGCCCCAGCATTTT. Variable domain in full (rest from reference TRBV9 and TRBJ1-5): DSGVTQTPKHLITATGQRVTLRCSPRSGDLSVYWYQQSLDQGLQFLIQYYNGEERAKGNILERFSAQQFPDLHSELNLSSLELGDSALYFCASSQGQGIGQPQHFGDGTRLSIL.

As for this clone: The same CDR3 also results from other DNA sequences found in this sample. The genes are TRBV7-9 and TRBJ1-1; 8 bases are shared with TRBD1. CDR1 and CDR2 (germline): SEHNR, FQNEAQ (reference sequence). The length of the CDR3 is 15 residues. The V gene end was trimmed by 4 bases and the J gene end by 0 bases; junction bases not matched to a gene: 4. CDR3 nucleotide sequence: TGTGCCAGCAGCTCGTCACAGGGGGTGAACACTGAAGCTTTCTTT. This encodes CASSSSQGVNTEAFF.

This clone was recorded a few times. V is TRBV9 and J is TRBJ2-1; weak D call: TRBD2 (6 bases). CDR1 and CDR2 (germline): SGDLS, YYNGEE. There are 14 residues in the CDR3. Trimming took 3 bases from V and 6 from J, leaving 13 bases between them. Here the CDR3 reads CASSDATRSNEQFF. The CDR3 bases are TGTGCCAGCAGCGATGCGACTAGGAGCAATGAGCAGTTCTTC.

CDR3 region: CASSPRLGTLAEQFF. The CDR3, as DNA: TGTGCCAGCAGCCCCCGACTAGGAACCTTGGCTGAGCAGTTCTTC. V usage is TRBV7-9 and J usage is TRBJ2-1; D perhaps matches TRBD2 (6 bases). The CDR3 contains 15 residues. Germline lookup yields CDR1 SEHNR and CDR2 FQNEAQ (reference sequence). Between the trimmed V and J ends, which lost 5 bases and 9 bases, there was a span of 20 bases.

This rearrangement joins TRBV27 to TRBJ2-1, with TRBD1 identical over 8 bases. The CDR3 is made up of 15 amino acids. The V gene end was trimmed by 6 bases and the J gene end by 5 bases; junction bases not matched to a gene: 9. Germline lookup yields CDR1 MNHEY and CDR2 SMNVEV (reference sequence). CDR3 in DNA: TGTGCCAGCAGATGGGTGGACAGGGACCACAATGAGCAGTTCTTC. Protein: CASRWVDRDHNEQFF.

This clone was observed a few times. The V call is TRBV11-2, the J call TRBJ2-1, with 8 bases aligning to TRBD2. From germline, CDR1 is SGHAT and CDR2 FQNNGV. Trimming at V came to 4 bases and at J to 5 bases, leaving 10 bases not matched to a gene. The CDR3 has 16 amino acids. The CDR3, as DNA: TGTGCCAGCAGCTCCCCGGGGGGGAGTTGGAACAATGAGCAGTTCTTC. Translation: CASSSPGGSWNNEQFF.

The chain combines TRBV6-6 with TRBJ1-4; 8 bases agree with TRBD1. Germline loops: CDR1 MNHNY, CDR2 SVGAGI (reference sequence). This CDR3 has 15 amino acids. Trimming took 2 bases from V and 8 from J; bases not matched to a gene: 7. The CDR3 DNA sequence: TGTGCCAGCAGTTACAGGACAGGGTTCGTAGAAAAACTGTTTTTT. This gives the protein CASSYRTGFVEKLFF.

The chain is built from TRBV7-9 and TRBJ1-1; 7 bases line up with TRBD1. This CDR3 is built from 14 residues. The trim removed 4 bases at V and 7 bases at J, leaving 9 bases unmatched. The germline gives CDR1 SEHNR, CDR2 FQNEAQ (reference sequence). This chain's CDR3 is CASSSGTERIEAFF. The DNA for the CDR3 is TGTGCCAGCAGCTCCGGGACAGAGAGAATTGAAGCTTTCTTT.

This clone was counted only a few times. The chain links TRBV7-2 to TRBJ2-3; 12 positions match TRBD2. The CDR3 runs to 16 residues. Germline V gene lookup returns CDR1 SGHTA and CDR2 FQGNSA. The J segment lost 6 bases and the V segment lost 3 bases, leaving 7 bases of the junction unmatched. This CDR3 reads CASSFRLAGASDTQYF. CDR3 nucleotides: TGTGCCAGCAGCTTTAGACTAGCGGGAGCTTCTGATACGCAGTATTTT.

V is TRBV18 and J is TRBJ2-1; TRBD2 matches at 7 bases. The germline CDR1 and CDR2 sequences are KGHSH and LQKENI. V was clipped by 0 bases and J by 15 bases; unmatched bases: 11. This CDR3 contains 14 residues. The CDR3 sequence is CASSPPSGREKSFF. For the CDR3, the DNA is TGTGCCAGCTCACCACCGAGTGGGCGGGAGAAATCGTTCTTC.

Here the CDR3 reads CASSVPQNTEAFF. The DNA for the CDR3 is TGTGCCAGCAGCGTCCCACAGAACACTGAAGCTTTCTTT. The chain couples TRBV7-9 to TRBJ1-1; D gene uncertain. Deletions cut 5 bases from V and 1 base from J, with 8 bases between. The V gene's germline CDR1 is SEHNR and CDR2 FQNEAQ (reference sequence). The CDR3 sequence is 13 residues long.

The CDR3 region has the DNA TGTGCCTGGAGTGTACATCGGGGTATCCCCTACGAGCAGTACTTC. It encodes CAWSVHRGIPYEQYF. The chain carries TRBV30 and TRBJ2-7, with a tentative D call TRBD2 (5 bases). The CDR3 covers 15 residues. V was cut by 0 bases and J by 2 bases, with 14 bases left in between. CDR1 is GTSNPN, CDR2 SVGIG, per germline (reference sequence).

This chain connects TRBV18 to TRBJ2-1; a possible D gene is TRBD1 (5 bases). Trimming removed 2 bases at V and 0 bases at J, with 14 bases between. This CDR3 has 17 residues. The germline V gene encodes CDR1 KGHSH and CDR2 LQKENI. The CDR3 protein is CASSPGAVRGSYNEQFF. CDR3 in DNA: TGTGCCAGCTCACCAGGGGCCGTCCGAGGCTCCTACAATGAGCAGTTCTTC.

This chain links TRBV7-3 with TRBJ2-2; perhaps TRBD2 as D (6 bases). The CDR3 spans 14 residues. V lost 5 bases, J lost 4 bases, and 11 bases lay in between. The germline V gene encodes CDR1 SGHTA and CDR2 FQGTGA. As DNA, the CDR3 is TGTGCCAGCAGCCGAGCCGGGGGCACCGGGGAGCTGTTTTTT. Translation: CASSRAGGTGELFF.

This clone has only a few counts. The V call is TRBV30, the J call TRBJ1-2; 7 nucleotides align to TRBD1. Trimming removed 7 bases from V and 4 bases from J; junction bases left unmatched: 3. The CDR3 loop spans 11 amino acids. Germline loops: CDR1 GTSNPN, CDR2 SVGIG (reference sequence). DNA of the CDR3: TGTGCCTTCACAGGGGTCTATGGCTACACCTTC. Amino acids: CAFTGVYGYTF.

The rearrangement joins TRBV7-3 to TRBJ2-1, with TRBD2 matching 7 bases. V gave up 5 bases and J gave up 8 bases; unmatched junction bases: 12. This CDR3 comprises 15 residues. Germline CDR1 SGHTA, CDR2 FQGTGA. In nucleotides, the CDR3 is TGTGCCAGCAGCCCCGCCCGCGGGAGTGTCGATGAGCAGTTCTTC. It is translated as CASSPARGSVDEQFF. The full variable domain, in which reference TRBV7-3 and TRBJ2-1 provide the parts outside the CDR3, is GAGVSQTPSNKVTEKGKYVELRCDPISGHTALYWYRQSLGQGPEFLIYFQGTGAADDSGLPNDRFFAVRPEGSVSTLKIQRTERGDSAVYLCASSPARGSVDEQFFGPGTRLTVL.

The chain couples TRBV25-1 to TRBJ2-7; D may be TRBD2 (6 bases). V dropped 2 bases and J dropped 5 bases, with 10 bases sitting between them. The CDR3 totals 13 residues. CDR1 and CDR2 from the germline V gene are MGHDK and SYGVNS. The CDR3 DNA is TGTGCCAGCAGTGAAGATCCGGGGGACGAGCAGTACTTC. Translating it yields CASSEDPGDEQYF.